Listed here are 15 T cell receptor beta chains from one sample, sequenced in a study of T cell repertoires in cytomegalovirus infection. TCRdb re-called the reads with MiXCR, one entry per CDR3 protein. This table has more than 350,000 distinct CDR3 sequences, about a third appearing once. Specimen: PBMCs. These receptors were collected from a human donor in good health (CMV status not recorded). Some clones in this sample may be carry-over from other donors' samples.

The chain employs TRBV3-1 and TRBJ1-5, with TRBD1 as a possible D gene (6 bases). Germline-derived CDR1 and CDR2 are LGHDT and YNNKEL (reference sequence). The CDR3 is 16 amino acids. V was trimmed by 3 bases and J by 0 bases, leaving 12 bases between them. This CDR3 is CASSHGTSYSNQPQHF. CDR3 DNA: TGTGCCAGCAGCCATGGGACAAGTTATAGCAATCAGCCCCAGCATTTT.

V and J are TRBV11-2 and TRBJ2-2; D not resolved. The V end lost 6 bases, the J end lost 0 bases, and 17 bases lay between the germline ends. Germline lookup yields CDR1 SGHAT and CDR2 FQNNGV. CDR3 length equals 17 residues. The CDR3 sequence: CASSQPIIVANTGELFF. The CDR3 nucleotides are TGTGCCAGCAGTCAACCCATTATAGTTGCGAACACCGGGGAGCTGTTTTTT.

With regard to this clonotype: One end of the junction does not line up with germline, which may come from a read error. The DNA of the CDR3 is TGTGCCAGCAGCCCCCCCCTCAGGGAAGGCACAGCTACGAAGTATTTT. It specifies CASSPPLREGTATKYF. The chain uses TRBV7-9 and TRBJ2-3; D is perhaps TRBD1 (5 bases). CDR3 size: 16 residues. Germline CDR1 SEHNR, CDR2 FQNEAQ (reference sequence).

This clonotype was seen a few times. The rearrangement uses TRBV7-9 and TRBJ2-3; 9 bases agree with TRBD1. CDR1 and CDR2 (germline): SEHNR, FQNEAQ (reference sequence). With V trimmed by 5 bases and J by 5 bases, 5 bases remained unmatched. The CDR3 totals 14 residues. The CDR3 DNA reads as TGTGCCAGCAGCCTTTACAGGGGGCAAGATACGCAGTATTTT. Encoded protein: CASSLYRGQDTQYF.

The CDR3: CASSLGTVFEQFF. The CDR3 nucleotides read TGTGCCAGCAGCTTAGGGACAGTTTTTGAGCAGTTCTTC. This rearrangement joins TRBV7-2 to TRBJ2-1, with D perhaps TRBD1 (6 bases). This CDR3 has 13 amino acids. Germline CDR1 SGHTA, CDR2 FQGNSA. V was cut by 1 base and J by 9 bases, with 10 bases left in between.

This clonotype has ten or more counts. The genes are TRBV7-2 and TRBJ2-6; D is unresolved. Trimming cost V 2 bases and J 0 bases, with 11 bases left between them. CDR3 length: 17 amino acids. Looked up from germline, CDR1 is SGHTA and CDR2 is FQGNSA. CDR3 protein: CASSLIAGDSGANVLTF. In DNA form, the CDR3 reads TGTGCCAGCAGCTTAATCGCAGGAGACTCTGGGGCCAACGTCCTGACTTTC.

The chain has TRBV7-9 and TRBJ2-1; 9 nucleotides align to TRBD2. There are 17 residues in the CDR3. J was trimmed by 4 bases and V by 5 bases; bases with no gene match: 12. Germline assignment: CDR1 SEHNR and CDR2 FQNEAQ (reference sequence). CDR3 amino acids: CASSKRTSADDYNEQFF. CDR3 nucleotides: TGTGCCAGCAGCAAGCGGACTAGCGCAGACGATTACAATGAGCAGTTCTTC. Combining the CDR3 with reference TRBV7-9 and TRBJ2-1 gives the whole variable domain DTGVSQNPRHKITKRGQNVTFRCDPISEHNRLYWYRQTLGQGPEFLTYFQNEAQLEKSRLLSDRFSAERPKGSFSTLEIQRTEQGDSAMYLCASSKRTSADDYNEQFFGPGTRLTVL.

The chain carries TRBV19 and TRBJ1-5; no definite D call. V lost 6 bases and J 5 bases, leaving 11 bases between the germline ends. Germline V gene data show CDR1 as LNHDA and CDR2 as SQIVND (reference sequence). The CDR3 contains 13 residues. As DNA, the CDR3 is TGTGCCAGTAGCTTCAGGCCGCATCAGCCCCAGCATTTT. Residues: CASSFRPHQPQHF. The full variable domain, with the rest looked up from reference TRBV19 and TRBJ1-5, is DGGITQSPKYLFRKEGQNVTLSCEQNLNHDAMYWYRQDPGQGLRLIYYSQIVNDFQKGDIAEGYSVSREKKESFPLTVTSAQKNPTAFYLCASSFRPHQPQHFGDGTRLSIL.

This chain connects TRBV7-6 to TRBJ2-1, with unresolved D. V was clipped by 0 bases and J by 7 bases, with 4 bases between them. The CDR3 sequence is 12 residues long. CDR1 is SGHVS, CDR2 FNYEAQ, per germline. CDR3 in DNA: TGTGCCAGCAGCTTAGCGTATAATGAGCAGTTCTTC. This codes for CASSLAYNEQFF. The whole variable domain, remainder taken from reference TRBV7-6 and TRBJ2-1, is GAGVSQSPRYKVTKRGQDVALRCDPISGHVSLYWYRQALGQGPEFLTYFNYEAQQDKSGLPNDRFSAERPEGSISTLTIQRTEQRDSAMYRCASSLAYNEQFFGPGTRLTVL.

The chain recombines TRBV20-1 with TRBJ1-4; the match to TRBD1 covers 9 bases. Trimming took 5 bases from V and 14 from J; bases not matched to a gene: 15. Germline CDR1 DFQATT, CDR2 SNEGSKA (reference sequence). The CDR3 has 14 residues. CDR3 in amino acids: CSARPDRGSGNLFF. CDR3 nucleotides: TGCAGTGCTCGACCAGACAGGGGGTCCGGTAATCTGTTTTTT.

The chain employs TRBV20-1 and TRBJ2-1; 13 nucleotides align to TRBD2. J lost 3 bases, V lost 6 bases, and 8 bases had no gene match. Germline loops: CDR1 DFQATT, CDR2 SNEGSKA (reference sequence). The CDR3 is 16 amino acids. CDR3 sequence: CSAPTSGGALYNEQFF. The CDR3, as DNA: TGCAGTGCGCCAACTAGCGGGGGGGCCCTCTACAATGAGCAGTTCTTC.

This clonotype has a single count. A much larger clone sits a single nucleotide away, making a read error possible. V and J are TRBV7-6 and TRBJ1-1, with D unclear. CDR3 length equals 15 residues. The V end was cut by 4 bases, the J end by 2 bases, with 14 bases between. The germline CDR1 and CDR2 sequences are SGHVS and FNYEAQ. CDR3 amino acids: CASSYSPGINTEAFF. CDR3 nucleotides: TGTGCCAGCAGCTATAGTCCAGGAATTAACACTGAAGCTTTCTTT.

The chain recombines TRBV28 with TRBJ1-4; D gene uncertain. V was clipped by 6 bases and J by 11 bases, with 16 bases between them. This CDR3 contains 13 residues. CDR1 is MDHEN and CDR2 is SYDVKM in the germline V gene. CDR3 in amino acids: CASSSDGVHKLFF. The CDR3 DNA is TGTGCCAGCAGCTCTGACGGGGTTCACAAACTGTTTTTT.

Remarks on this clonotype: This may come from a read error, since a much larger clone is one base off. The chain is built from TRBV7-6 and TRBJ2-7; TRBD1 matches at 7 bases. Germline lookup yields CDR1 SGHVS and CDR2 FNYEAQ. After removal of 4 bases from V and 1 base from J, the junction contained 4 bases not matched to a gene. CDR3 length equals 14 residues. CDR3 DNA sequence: TGTGCCAGCAGCTACGGGACAGTGTCCTACGAGCAGTACTTC. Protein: CASSYGTVSYEQYF.

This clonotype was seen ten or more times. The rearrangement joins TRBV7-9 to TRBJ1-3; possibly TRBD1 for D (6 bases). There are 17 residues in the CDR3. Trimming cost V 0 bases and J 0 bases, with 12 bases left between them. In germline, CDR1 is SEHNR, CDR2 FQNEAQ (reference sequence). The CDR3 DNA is TGTGCCAGCAGCTTAGCGACCGGGACAAACTCTGGAAACACCATATATTTT. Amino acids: CASSLATGTNSGNTIYF.